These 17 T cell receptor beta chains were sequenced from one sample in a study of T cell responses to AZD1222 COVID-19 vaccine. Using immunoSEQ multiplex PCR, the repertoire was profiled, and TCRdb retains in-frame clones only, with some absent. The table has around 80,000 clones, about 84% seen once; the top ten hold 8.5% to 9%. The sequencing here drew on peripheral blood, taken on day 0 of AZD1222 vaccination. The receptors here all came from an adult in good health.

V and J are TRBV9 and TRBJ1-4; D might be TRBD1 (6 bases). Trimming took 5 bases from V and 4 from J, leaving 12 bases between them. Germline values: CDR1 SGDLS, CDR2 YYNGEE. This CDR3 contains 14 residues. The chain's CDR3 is CASSYTGNNEKLFF. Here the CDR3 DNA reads TGTGCCAGCAGTTACACAGGGAATAATGAAAAACTGTTTTTT. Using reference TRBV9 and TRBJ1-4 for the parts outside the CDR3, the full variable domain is DSGVTQTPKHLITATGQRVTLRCSPRSGDLSVYWYQQSLDQGLQFLIQYYNGEERAKGNILERFSAQQFPDLHSELNLSSLELGDSALYFCASSYTGNNEKLFFGSGTQLSVL.

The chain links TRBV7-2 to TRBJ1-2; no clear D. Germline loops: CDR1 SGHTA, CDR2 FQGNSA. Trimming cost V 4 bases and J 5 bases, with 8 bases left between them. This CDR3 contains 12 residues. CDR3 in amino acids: CASSSVGYGYTF. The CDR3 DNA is TGTGCCAGCAGCTCCGTGGGGTATGGCTACACCTTC.

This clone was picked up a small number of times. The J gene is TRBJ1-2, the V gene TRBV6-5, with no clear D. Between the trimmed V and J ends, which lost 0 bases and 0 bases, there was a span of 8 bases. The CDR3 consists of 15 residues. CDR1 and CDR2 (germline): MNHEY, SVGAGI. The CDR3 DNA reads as TGTGCCAGCAGTTACTCGACGGCAGCTAACTATGGCTACACCTTC. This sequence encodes CASSYSTAANYGYTF.

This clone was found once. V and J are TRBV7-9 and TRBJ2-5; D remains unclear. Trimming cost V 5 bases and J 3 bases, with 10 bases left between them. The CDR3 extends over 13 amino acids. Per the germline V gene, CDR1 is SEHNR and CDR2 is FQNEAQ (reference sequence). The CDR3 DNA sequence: TGTGCCAGCAGCGTAGTCTGGGAAGAGACCCAGTACTTC. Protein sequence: CASSVVWEETQYF. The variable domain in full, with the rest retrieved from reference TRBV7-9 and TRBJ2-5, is DTGVSQNPRHKITKRGQNVTFRCDPISEHNRLYWYRQTLGQGPEFLTYFQNEAQLEKSRLLSDRFSAERPKGSFSTLEIQRTEQGDSAMYLCASSVVWEETQYFGPGTRLLVL.

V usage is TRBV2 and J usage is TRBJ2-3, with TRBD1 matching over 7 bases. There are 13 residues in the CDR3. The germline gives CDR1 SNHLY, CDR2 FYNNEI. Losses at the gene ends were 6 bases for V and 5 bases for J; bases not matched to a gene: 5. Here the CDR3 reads CASRPDREDTQYF. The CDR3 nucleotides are TGTGCCAGCAGACCCGACAGGGAAGATACGCAGTATTTT.

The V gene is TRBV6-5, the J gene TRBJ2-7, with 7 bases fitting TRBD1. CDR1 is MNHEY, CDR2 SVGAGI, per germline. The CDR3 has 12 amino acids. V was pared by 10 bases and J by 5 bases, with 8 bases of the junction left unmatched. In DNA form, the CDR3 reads TGTGCCATCCAGGGGGATAGGAACGAGCAGTACTTC. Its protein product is CAIQGDRNEQYF.

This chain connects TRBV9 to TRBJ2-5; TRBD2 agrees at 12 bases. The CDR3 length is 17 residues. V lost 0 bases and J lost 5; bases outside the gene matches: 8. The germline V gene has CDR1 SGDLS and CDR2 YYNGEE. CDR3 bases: TGTGCCAGCAGCGTAGGAGGACTAGCGGGATCAGGGGAGACCCAGTACTTC. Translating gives CASSVGGLAGSGETQYF.

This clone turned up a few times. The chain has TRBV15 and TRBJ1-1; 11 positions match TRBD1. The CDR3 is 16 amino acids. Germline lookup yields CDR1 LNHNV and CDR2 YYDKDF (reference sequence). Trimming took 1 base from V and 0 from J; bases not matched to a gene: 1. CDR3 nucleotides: TGTGCCACCAGCAGAGGGACAGGGGGCATGAACACTGAAGCTTTCTTT. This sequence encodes CATSRGTGGMNTEAFF.

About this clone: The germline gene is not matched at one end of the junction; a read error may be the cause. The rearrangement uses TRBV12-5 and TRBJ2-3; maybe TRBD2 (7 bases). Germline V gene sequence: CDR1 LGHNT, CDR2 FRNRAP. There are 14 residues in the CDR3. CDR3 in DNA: TGTGCTAGTGGCTTGGCGGGGGCCATAGATACGCAGTATTTT. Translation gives CASGLAGAIDTQYF.

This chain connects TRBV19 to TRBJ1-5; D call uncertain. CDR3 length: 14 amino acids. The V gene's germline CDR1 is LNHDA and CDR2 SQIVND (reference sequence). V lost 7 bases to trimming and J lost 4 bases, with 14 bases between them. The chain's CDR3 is CASKSQAANQPQHF. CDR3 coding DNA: TGTGCCAGTAAGTCGCAGGCCGCTAATCAGCCCCAGCATTTT.

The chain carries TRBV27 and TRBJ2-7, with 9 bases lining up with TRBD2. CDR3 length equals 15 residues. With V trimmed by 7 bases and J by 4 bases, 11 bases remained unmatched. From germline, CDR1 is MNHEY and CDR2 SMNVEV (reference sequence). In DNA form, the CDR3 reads TGTGCCAGCACGAAAGGGGCTAGCGGGGTTTACGAGCAGTACTTC. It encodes CASTKGASGVYEQYF.

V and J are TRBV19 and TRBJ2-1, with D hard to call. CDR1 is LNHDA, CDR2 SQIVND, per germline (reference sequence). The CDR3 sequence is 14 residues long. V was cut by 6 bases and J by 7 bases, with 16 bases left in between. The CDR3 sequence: CASRSWGSRNEQFF. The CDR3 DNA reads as TGTGCCAGTAGAAGTTGGGGTTCTAGGAATGAGCAGTTCTTC.

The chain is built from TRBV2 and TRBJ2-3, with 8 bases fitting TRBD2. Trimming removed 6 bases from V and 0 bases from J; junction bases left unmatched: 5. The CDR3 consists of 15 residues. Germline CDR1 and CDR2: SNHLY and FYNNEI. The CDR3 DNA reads TGTGCCAGCAGCCGTCCGGGGGGGAGCACAGATACGCAGTATTTT. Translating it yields CASSRPGGSTDTQYF.

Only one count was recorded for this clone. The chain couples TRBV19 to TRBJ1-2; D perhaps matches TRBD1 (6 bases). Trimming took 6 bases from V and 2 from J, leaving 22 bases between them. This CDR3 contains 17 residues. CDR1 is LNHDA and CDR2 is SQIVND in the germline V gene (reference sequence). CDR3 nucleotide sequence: TGTGCCAGTAGGCTACCGAGTAGGGGGGCTGAGAACTATGGCTACACCTTC. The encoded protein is CASRLPSRGAENYGYTF.

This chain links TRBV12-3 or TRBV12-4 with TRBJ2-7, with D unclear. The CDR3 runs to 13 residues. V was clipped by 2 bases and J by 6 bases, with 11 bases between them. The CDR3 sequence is CASSLLGLGEQYF. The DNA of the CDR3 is TGTGCCAGCAGTTTATTAGGGTTAGGCGAGCAGTACTTC.

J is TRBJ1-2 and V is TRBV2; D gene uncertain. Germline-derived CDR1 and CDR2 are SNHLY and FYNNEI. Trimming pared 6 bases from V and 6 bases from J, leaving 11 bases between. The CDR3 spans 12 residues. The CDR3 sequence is CASSLWAHGYTF. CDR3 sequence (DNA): TGTGCCAGCAGCCTGTGGGCGCATGGCTACACCTTC.

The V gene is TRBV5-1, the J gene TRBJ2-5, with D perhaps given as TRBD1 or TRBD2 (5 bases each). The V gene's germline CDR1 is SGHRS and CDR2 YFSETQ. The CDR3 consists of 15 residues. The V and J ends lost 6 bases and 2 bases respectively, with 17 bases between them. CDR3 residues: CASNSIGTGQETQYF. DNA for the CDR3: TGCGCCAGCAATTCGATCGGGACGGGACAAGAGACCCAGTACTTC.